What follows is one T cell receptor beta chain and its context. Its antigen target is currently unknown. Base-call qualities are not available, and no considerably larger clone is one nucleotide away. This sample is part of a study of OX40 agonist ivuxolimab in advanced cancers. At the level of the whole study: Ivuxolimab, which targeted the costimulatory receptor OX40 (CD134), was an agonistic, fully human IgG2 monoclonal antibody. Intravenous ivuxolimab was administered to patients every 2 weeks at six dose levels: 0.01, 0.1, 0.3, 1.5, 3 and 10 mg/kg. Among the roughly 50 dose-escalation patients, some 19 had hepatocellular carcinoma, 15 or so melanoma, 9 renal cell carcinoma and 9 head and neck cancer. In the dose-escalation cohort, around four fifths of patients were male, and the mean age was 60 years with a range of roughly 23 to 90. Prior anti-PD-1, anti-PD-L1 or anti-CTLA-4 therapy was permitted, and 40% of dose-escalation patients had received checkpoint inhibitors. Partial responses occurred in three dose-escalation patients, of whom one had hepatocellular carcinoma and two had cutaneous melanoma. Peripheral TCRbeta sequencing was intended to test whether TCR sequence diversity was altered and clonal T-cell expansion was caused by ivuxolimab. The paper describes the monotherapy dose-escalation part (N = 52 patients) of the phase I trial of ivuxolimab. General study outcomes and caveats: On average, CD8+ T cells showed more expanded clones than CD4+ T cells after ivuxolimab. Partial responders in the 0.1-3.0 mg/kg groups had among the lowest normalized peripheral clonal expansion, especially among CD8+ T cells. Low levels of normalized T-cell clonal expansion were also seen in some nonresponding patients. The antigen specificity of the clonally expanded peripheral T cells was not determined. At doses of 0.1 to 3.0 mg/kg, clonal expansion of both CD4+ and CD8+ T cells in blood was seen between baseline and week 6.

Patients with autoimmune disease history or receiving systemic immunosuppression were excluded from the trial. In every dose cohort, peripheral blood was drawn for TCR sequencing at baseline, cycle 4 day 1, and cycle 7 day 1. The samples were drawn from a first-in-human, open-label, multicenter phase I dose-escalation trial of ivuxolimab. The trial enrolled adults with locally advanced or metastatic head and neck squamous cell, hepatocellular, melanoma or renal cell carcinoma. Before TCR sequencing, CD4+ and CD8+ T cells were separately sorted from peripheral blood. From V the trimming removes 3 bases and from J it removes 3 bases, while the gene matches leave 5 bases of the junction unaccounted for. The CDR3, from cysteine to phenylalanine, totals 15 residues. Only CDR3 DNA is held: 45 bases, read in frame from base 1. Reading the germline V gene (reference sequence) gives CDR1 LNHDA and CDR2 SQIVND.

For sequencing of the TCRbeta CDR3 region, genomic DNA was extracted from the sorted cells. The immunoSEQ Assay was used to sequence the TCRbeta CDR3 regions. The immuneACCESS repertoire file appears here via TCRdb, limited to in-frame rearrangements. These files lack a portion of the clones; in checked studies, under half of the deficit traces to unresolved V genes, and the cause of the others is not known. For this sample there are about 80,000 clones; less than 95% appear just once. Clones ranked in the top ten supply less than 2% of the sample. The clonotype originates from an adult with an advanced solid tumor such as melanoma, head and neck, liver or kidney cancer. This chain joins TRBV19 to TRBJ2-1, with TRBD1 identical over 7 junction bases. The input for sequencing was CD4+ or CD8+ T cells sorted from blood, taken in a trial of the OX40 agonist ivuxolimab. CDR3 loop: CASSMGTVDYNEQFF. The nucleotide sequence is given as TGTGCCAGTAGTATGGGGACAGTCGACTACAATGAGCAGTTCTTC.